The 2 T cell receptor beta chains listed next were all sequenced from one sample in a study of technical replicates of blood from four donors. Only in-frame clones appear in the TCRdb table, and some are missing; sequencing was by immunoSEQ multiplex PCR. The sample carries some 66,000 clones, about 98% recorded once. Source material: T cells isolated from PBMCs. These receptors were obtained from a human donor in good health.

V usage is TRBV2 and J usage is TRBJ1-1; D uncertain. Germline V gives CDR1 SNHLY, CDR2 FYNNEI. Trimming took off 1 base at V and 4 bases at J, with 7 bases between the two ends. The CDR3 runs to 13 residues. For the CDR3, the DNA is TGTGCCAGCAGTGAAGGGGCAGGCACTGAAGCTTTCTTT. Amino acid sequence: CASSEGAGTEAFF.

This rearrangement joins TRBV5-6 to TRBJ1-5; 9 bases are shared with TRBD1. The CDR3 totals 15 residues. V trimming: 0 bases; J trimming: 3 bases; junction bases outside the gene matches: 1. Germline V lookup: CDR1 SGHDT, CDR2 YYEEEE. CDR3 sequence: CASSLGTGANQPQHF. CDR3 in DNA: TGTGCCAGCAGCTTGGGGACAGGGGCCAATCAGCCCCAGCATTTT.